These 27 T cell receptor beta chains came from one sample sequenced in a study of shared clonotypes between healthy human individuals. Measured with immunoSEQ multiplex PCR; TCRdb has only the in-frame clones, and not every one. The sample includes roughly 76,000 clones, about 61% of them seen just once. The sequenced material came from memory CD8+ T cells sorted from blood. The subset is: CD45RO+ cells pooled with CCR7-negative TemRA cells. These receptor sequences come from a man younger than 45 in good health.

The J gene is TRBJ2-7, the V gene TRBV5-8; 9 positions agree with TRBD2. Germline V gene lookup returns CDR1 SGHTS and CDR2 YDEGEE. V lost 4 bases, J lost 3 bases, and 2 bases stayed unmatched. The CDR3 extends over 13 amino acids. CDR3 sequence (DNA): TGTGCCAGCAGCCAGACTAGCGGCTACGAGCAGTACTTC. This gives the protein CASSQTSGYEQYF.

This chain joins TRBV9 and TRBJ2-1; no clear D gene. The CDR3 is made up of 16 amino acids. Germline values: CDR1 SGDLS, CDR2 YYNGEE. Trimming cost V 0 bases and J 0 bases, with 10 bases left between them. As DNA, the CDR3 is TGTGCCAGCAGCGTAGGAGGTCTAAGCTCCTACAATGAGCAGTTCTTC. Translating it yields CASSVGGLSSYNEQFF.

This chain joins TRBV27 and TRBJ2-7; 7 bases agree with TRBD1. The CDR3 totals 15 residues. Germline V gives CDR1 MNHEY, CDR2 SMNVEV (reference sequence). The trim removed 2 bases at V and 0 bases at J, leaving 4 bases unmatched. CDR3 in amino acids: CASSLQGVFSYEQYF. CDR3 sequence (DNA): TGTGCCAGCAGTTTACAGGGGGTGTTCTCCTACGAGCAGTACTTC.

The CDR3 nucleotides are TGTGCCAGCAGCTTAACGGCTTGGCGGGAGGGCCGCGTCACCGGGGAGCTGTTTTTT. It encodes CASSLTAWREGRVTGELFF. The chain recombines TRBV7-9 with TRBJ2-2; 9 bases line up with TRBD2. Germline V CDR1 and CDR2: SEHNR, FQNEAQ (reference sequence). Trimming removed 2 bases from V and 4 bases from J; junction bases left unmatched: 14. The CDR3 has 19 residues.

The chain links TRBV7-2 to TRBJ1-3; perhaps TRBD1 as D (6 bases). The CDR3 has 15 residues. Germline CDR1 SGHTA, CDR2 FQGNSA. The V gene lost 4 bases and the J gene lost 2 bases, with 12 bases spanning the gap. CDR3 nucleotides: TGTGCCAGCAGCTCCTTATGGACAGCTGGAAACACCATATATTTT. Translated: CASSSLWTAGNTIYF.

The V gene is TRBV6-5, the J gene TRBJ2-1; 10 bases align to TRBD2. The CDR3 sequence is 14 residues long. CDR1 and CDR2 from the germline V gene are MNHEY and SVGAGI. Unmatched junction bases numbered 5, after V lost 2 bases and J lost 10 bases. In nucleotides, the CDR3 is TGTGCCAGCAGTTACGATAGTAGCGGGGGGGAGCAGTTCTTC. Translating it yields CASSYDSSGGEQFF.

V gene TRBV25-1 combines with J gene TRBJ2-5, with D possibly TRBD2 on 7 matching bases. V lost 8 bases, J lost 1 base, and 11 bases lay in between. CDR3 length: 13 residues. Germline CDR1 reads MGHDK; CDR2 reads SYGVNS. For the CDR3, the DNA is TGTGCCAGCCAAGGGGGGGCCCAAGAGACCCAGTACTTC. Translation: CASQGGAQETQYF.

The chain is built from TRBV29-1 and TRBJ2-1; D is possibly TRBD1 (6 bases). This CDR3 has 15 residues. Trimming pared 1 base from V and 10 bases from J, leaving 20 bases between. CDR1 SQVTM and CDR2 ANQGSEA come from the germline V gene. CDR3 sequence (DNA): TGCAGCGTTGAAGCCACAGGGTCGAGGAGTGGGGAGCAGTTCTTC. Protein product: CSVEATGSRSGEQFF.

Comments on this clone: The likely explanation is a read error, given a far larger clone one base away. V is TRBV19 and J is TRBJ2-7; either TRBD1 or TRBD2 may fit D (7 bases each). This CDR3 has 12 amino acids. The V gene's germline CDR1 is LNHDA and CDR2 SQIVND (reference sequence). The CDR3 loop is CASSDRDYKQYF. The DNA for the CDR3 is TGTGCCAGTAGTGACAGGGACTACAAGCAGTACTTC. Looking up the rest from reference TRBV19 and TRBJ2-7 gives the full variable domain: DGGITQSPKYLFRKEGQNVTLSCEQNLNHDAMYWYRQDPGQGLRLIYYSQIVNDFQKGDIAEGYSVSREKKESFPLTVTSAQKNPTAFYLCASSDRDYKQYFGPGTRLTVT.

This clone turned up a few times. The CDR3 is CASSLRGYGLAGTDTQYF. The CDR3 coding sequence is TGTGCCAGCAGTTTACGGGGATACGGGCTAGCGGGCACAGATACGCAGTATTTT. The chain combines TRBV27 with TRBJ2-3, with 7 positions matching TRBD2. The CDR3 has 18 residues. V trimming: 2 bases; J trimming: 1 base; junction bases outside the gene matches: 12. CDR1 is MNHEY, CDR2 SMNVEV, per germline (reference sequence).

The chain employs TRBV28 and TRBJ2-1; D is unclear. Germline V gene lookup returns CDR1 MDHEN and CDR2 SYDVKM. CDR3 length: 16 amino acids. V was shortened by 3 bases and J by 1 base, with 13 bases between the two germline ends. CDR3 sequence reads: CASSFDKRWSYNEQFF. Here the CDR3 DNA reads TGTGCCAGCAGTTTCGACAAACGATGGTCCTACAATGAGCAGTTCTTC. Using reference TRBV28 and TRBJ2-1 for the parts outside the CDR3, the full variable domain is DVKVTQSSRYLVKRTGEKVFLECVQDMDHENMFWYRQDPGLGLRLIYFSYDVKMKEKGDIPEGYSVSREKKERFSLILESASTNQTSMYLCASSFDKRWSYNEQFFGPGTRLTVL.

CDR3 loop: CASSIDQGSGANVLTF. DNA of the CDR3: TGTGCCAGTAGTATAGATCAGGGTTCTGGGGCCAACGTCCTGACTTTC. The chain joins TRBV19 to TRBJ2-6, with D perhaps TRBD1 (5 bases). Per germline, CDR1 LNHDA and CDR2 SQIVND (reference sequence). Trimming removed 0 bases from V and 1 base from J, with 7 bases in between. The CDR3 sequence is 16 residues long.

Only a few counts were recorded for this clone. The junction departs from germline at one end; a sequencing error may be responsible. The V gene is TRBV29-1, the J gene TRBJ1-2; D gene ambiguous. The CDR3 is 13 amino acids. From germline, CDR1 is SQVTM and CDR2 ANQGSEA. CDR3 sequence (DNA): TGCAGCGTTGAAGATTCCGGTAACCATGGCTACACCTTC. As protein: CSVEDSGNHGYTF.

This clone was detected a few times. CDR3 sequence (DNA): TGTGCCAGCACCGGACCATCCTACGAGCAGTACTTC. Translated: CASTGPSYEQYF. The chain is built from TRBV21-1 and TRBJ2-7. TRBV21-1 is a pseudogene segment. The CDR3 totals 12 residues.

The chain is built from TRBV6-5 and TRBJ2-1; tentatively, D is TRBD2 (6 bases). V lost 5 bases and J lost 7, with 15 bases in between. The CDR3 is 14 residues long. Germline V lookup: CDR1 MNHEY, CDR2 SVGAGI. As DNA, the CDR3 is TGTGCCAGCAGTCAGGACTACCCCGGAAATGAGCAGTTCTTC. It translates to CASSQDYPGNEQFF.

This chain joins TRBV10-3 and TRBJ2-7; 8 bases agree with TRBD1. J lost 6 bases, V lost 7 bases, and 11 bases had no gene match. The CDR3 loop spans 14 amino acids. The germline gives CDR1 ENHRY, CDR2 SYGVKD. The CDR3 sequence: CAINSGTTGGEQYF. DNA of the CDR3: TGTGCCATCAATTCCGGGACCACAGGGGGCGAGCAGTACTTC.

This clone occurred once. The genes are TRBV2 and TRBJ1-4; D gene unclear. Germline assignment: CDR1 SNHLY and CDR2 FYNNEI. There are 13 residues in the CDR3. Trimming removed 8 bases at V and 10 bases at J, with 17 bases between. The CDR3 nucleotides are TGTGCCAGCGTTCAAAGCTCGGGCGGAAAACTGTTTTTT. Translated, it gives CASVQSSGGKLFF. The complete variable domain, with remaining parts taken from reference TRBV2 and TRBJ1-4, reads EPEVTQTPSHQVTQMGQEVILRCVPISNHLYFYWYRQILGQKVEFLVSFYNNEISEKSEIFDDQFSVERPDGSNFTLKIRSTKLEDSAMYFCASVQSSGGKLFFGSGTQLSVL.

CDR3 sequence (DNA): TGTGCCAGCAGCGAGGGGTCTAGTCGGGGCAATGAGCAGTTCTTC. Its translation: CASSEGSSRGNEQFF. The rearrangement links TRBV9 to TRBJ2-1, with D perhaps matching TRBD1 or TRBD2 (5 bases each). The CDR3 loop spans 15 amino acids. In germline, CDR1 is SGDLS, CDR2 YYNGEE. The V end lost 3 bases, the J end lost 6 bases, and 16 bases lay between the germline ends.

This clone was found many times. The V gene is TRBV7-9, the J gene TRBJ2-7; no clear D. V gave up 3 bases and J gave up 7 bases, with 7 bases separating them. Per the germline V gene, CDR1 is SEHNR and CDR2 is FQNEAQ (reference sequence). The CDR3 has 11 amino acids. CDR3 region: CASSFSAEQYF. CDR3 in DNA: TGTGCCAGCAGCTTCTCTGCAGAGCAGTACTTC.

CDR3: CASSPGMKGPQREQYF. The CDR3 DNA reads TGCGCCAGCAGCCCAGGGATGAAAGGGCCCCAGCGGGAGCAGTACTTC. The rearrangement links TRBV4-3 to TRBJ2-7, with D perhaps given as TRBD1 or TRBD2 (5 bases each). Deletions cut 4 bases from V and 7 bases from J, with 23 bases between. Germline CDR1 and CDR2: LGHNA and YSLEER. The CDR3 consists of 16 residues.

The chain joins TRBV11-2 to TRBJ2-5, with 11 bases matching TRBD2. J gave up 5 bases and V 5 bases, and 13 bases lay outside the gene matches. CDR1 is SGHAT, CDR2 FQNNGV, per germline. This CDR3 comprises 17 residues. The DNA of the CDR3 is TGTGCCAGCAGCCCCCAGGGGCTAGCGGGAGGTCGGGAGACCCAGTACTTC. This sequence encodes CASSPQGLAGGRETQYF.

This clone was recorded at least ten times. The chain employs TRBV11-2 and TRBJ2-7; 7 positions agree with TRBD1. Germline CDR1 is SGHAT and CDR2 is FQNNGV. Trimming at V came to 4 bases and at J to 3 bases, leaving 9 bases not matched to a gene. The CDR3 runs to 15 residues. The CDR3 DNA reads as TGTGCCAGCAGCTCCGGACAGGATCCTTTCTACGAGCAGTACTTC. Its translation is CASSSGQDPFYEQYF.

V and J are TRBV2 and TRBJ2-5, with D perhaps being TRBD1 or TRBD2 (5 bases each). Looked up from germline, CDR1 is SNHLY and CDR2 is FYNNEI. CDR3 length: 15 amino acids. Between the trimmed V and J ends, which lost 6 bases and 4 bases, there was a span of 18 bases. The CDR3 is CASRDTGTLRETQYF. Written as DNA, the CDR3 is TGTGCCAGCAGGGACACCGGGACCCTAAGAGAGACCCAGTACTTC.

This chain uses TRBV2 with TRBJ2-7, with D possibly TRBD2 on 5 matching bases. The CDR3 covers 11 residues. Trimming pared 6 bases from V and 5 bases from J, leaving 8 bases between. From germline, CDR1 is SNHLY and CDR2 FYNNEI. The CDR3 region has the DNA TGTGCCAGCAGGGCGGGTCACGAGCAGTACTTC. The encoded protein is CASRAGHEQYF.

To note about this clone: This clone may be a read error of a much larger clone one base away. The sample contains more than one DNA sequence encoding this CDR3. The rearrangement links TRBV28 to TRBJ2-7, with no clear D. Trimming shortened V by 3 bases and J by 4 bases, and 4 bases separated the two germline ends. The CDR3 extends over 11 amino acids. The germline V gene has CDR1 MDHEN and CDR2 SYDVKM. CDR3 in DNA: TGTGCCAGCAGTTTCGTATACGAGCAGTACTTC. This gives the protein CASSFVYEQYF.

This chain joins TRBV7-2 and TRBJ2-3; 12 nucleotides agree with TRBD2. Germline-derived CDR1 and CDR2 are SGHTA and FQGNSA. The CDR3 loop spans 15 amino acids. After removal of 5 bases from V and 2 bases from J, the junction contained 2 bases not matched to a gene. The CDR3 loop reads CASSPSGRVTDTQYF. The CDR3 nucleotides read TGTGCCAGCAGCCCTAGCGGGAGGGTCACAGATACGCAGTATTTT.

As to this clone: Compared with germline, one end of the junction differs, possibly owing to a read error. The chain is built from TRBV5-1 and TRBJ2-7, with TRBD1 identical over 8 bases. Germline CDR1 SGHRS, CDR2 YFSETQ. The CDR3 totals 16 residues. For the CDR3, the DNA is TGTGCCAGCAGCTTGGCCTCGGGGACAGGAGTCTTTGAGCAGTACTTC. Its protein is CASSLASGTGVFEQYF.